Included here is one TCR beta chain sequence, with context. Antigen unknown. The PCR employed 60 Vbeta primers together with 13 Jbeta primers. Sequenced by immunoSEQ multiplex PCR; TCRdb stores in-frame clones only, minus some. The sample lists approximately 140,000 clones, 70% to 80% occurring once. This sample was included in a study of cytomegalovirus exposure and HLA in healthy donors. Study background: An early data release held about 85 million unique TCRs from HLA-typed donors.

The study, taken as a whole, reports: Excluded were some V segments that proved indistinguishable, including TRBV6-2 and TRBV6-3.

In germline, CDR1 is SGHRS, CDR2 YFSETQ. V shed 2 bases and J shed 5 bases, with 10 bases lying between them. This CDR3 is 13 amino acids long. The sample taken for sequencing was PBMCs. This clonotype was sampled from a man aged 18 to 35 in good health and CMV-seronegative. This sequence joins TRBV5-1 and TRBJ2-5, with D hard to call. DNA for the CDR3: TGCGCCAGCAGCTTTTATGACTGGGAGACCCAGTACTTC. This gives the protein CASSFYDWETQYF.